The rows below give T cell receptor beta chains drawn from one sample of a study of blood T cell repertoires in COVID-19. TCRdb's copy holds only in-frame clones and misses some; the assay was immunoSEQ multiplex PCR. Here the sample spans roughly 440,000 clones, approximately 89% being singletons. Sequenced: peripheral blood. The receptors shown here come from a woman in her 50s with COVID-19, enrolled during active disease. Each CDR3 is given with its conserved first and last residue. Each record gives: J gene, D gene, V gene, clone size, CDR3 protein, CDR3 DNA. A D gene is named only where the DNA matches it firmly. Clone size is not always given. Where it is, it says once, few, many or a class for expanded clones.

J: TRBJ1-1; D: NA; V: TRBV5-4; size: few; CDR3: CASSPARQKNTEAFF; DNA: TGTGCCAGCTCTCCTGCGCGTCAAAAGAACACTGAAGCTTTCTTT
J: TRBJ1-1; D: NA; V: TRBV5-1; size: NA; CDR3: CASSSQNTEAFF; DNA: TGCGCCAGCAGCTCACAGAACACTGAAGCTTTCTTT
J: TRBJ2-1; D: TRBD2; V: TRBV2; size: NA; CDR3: CASMLAGVREQFF; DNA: TGTGCCAGCATGTTGGCGGGGGTAAGGGAGCAGTTCTTC
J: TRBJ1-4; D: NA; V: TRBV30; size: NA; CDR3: CAWSDKGEKLFF; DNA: TGTGCCTGGAGTGACAAGGGGGAAAAACTGTTTTTT
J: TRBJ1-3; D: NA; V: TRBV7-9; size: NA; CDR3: CASSPAGFSSGNTIYF; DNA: TGTGCCAGCAGCCCAGCGGGGTTCAGCTCTGGAAACACCATATATTTT
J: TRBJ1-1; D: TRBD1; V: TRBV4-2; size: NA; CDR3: CASSQDLDRAKAFF; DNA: TGTGCCAGCAGCCAAGATCTGGACAGGGCAAAAGCTTTCTTT
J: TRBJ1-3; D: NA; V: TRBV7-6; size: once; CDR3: CASSLAGSGNTIYF; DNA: TGTGCCAGCAGCTTAGCCGGCTCTGGAAACACCATATATTTT
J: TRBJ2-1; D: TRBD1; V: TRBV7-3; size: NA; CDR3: CASSLIDREGNEQFF; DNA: TGTGCCAGCAGCTTAATCGACAGGGAAGGCAATGAGCAGTTCTTC
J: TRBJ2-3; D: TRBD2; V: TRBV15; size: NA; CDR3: CATSRSGLAGADTQYF; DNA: TGTGCCACCAGCCGCTCGGGACTAGCGGGCGCAGATACGCAGTATTTT
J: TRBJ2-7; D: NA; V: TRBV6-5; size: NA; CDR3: CASSLDAWSEQYF; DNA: TGTGCCAGCAGCCTCGATGCGTGGAGCGAGCAGTACTTC
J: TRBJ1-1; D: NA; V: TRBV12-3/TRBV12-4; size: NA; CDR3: CASSSPGYTEAFF; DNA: TGTGCCAGCAGTTCGCCAGGGTACACTGAAGCTTTCTTT
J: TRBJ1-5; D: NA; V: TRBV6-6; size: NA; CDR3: CASRSVESNQPQHF; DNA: TGTGCCAGCAGAAGTGTCGAGAGCAATCAGCCCCAGCATTTT
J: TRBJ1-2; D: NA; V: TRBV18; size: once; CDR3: CASSPQPEVLGYTF; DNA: TGTGCCAGCTCACCACAACCAGAGGTGCTTGGCTACACCTTC
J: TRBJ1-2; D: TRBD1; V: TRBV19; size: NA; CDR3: CASSISTGQGSGRYTF; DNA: TGTGCCAGTAGTATCAGCACGGGACAGGGGTCCGGGCGCTACACCTTC
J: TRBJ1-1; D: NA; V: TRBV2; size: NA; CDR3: CASSVQLNTEAFF; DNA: TGTGCCAGCAGTGTACAGTTGAACACTGAAGCTTTCTTT
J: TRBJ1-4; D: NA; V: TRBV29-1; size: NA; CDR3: CSVIGQSTNEKLFF; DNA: TGCAGCGTAATTGGACAGTCAACTAATGAAAAACTGTTTTTT
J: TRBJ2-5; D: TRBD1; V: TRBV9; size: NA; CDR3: CASSGRDRGQETQYF; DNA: TGTGCCAGCAGCGGGAGGGACAGGGGACAAGAGACCCAGTACTTC
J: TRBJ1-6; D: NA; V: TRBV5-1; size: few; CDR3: CASSFRPGEESPLHF; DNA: TGCGCCAGCAGCTTTCGGCCAGGGGAAGAGTCACCCCTCCACTTT
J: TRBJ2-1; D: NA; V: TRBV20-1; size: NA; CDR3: CSARLSNEQFF; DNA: TGCAGTGCTAGACTTAGCAATGAGCAGTTCTTC
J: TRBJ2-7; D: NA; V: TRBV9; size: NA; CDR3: CASSGTETYEQYF; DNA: TGTGCCAGCAGCGGGACAGAGACCTACGAGCAGTACTTC
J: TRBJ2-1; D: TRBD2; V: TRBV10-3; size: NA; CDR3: CAISESASGGDNEQFF; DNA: TGTGCCATCAGTGAGTCAGCTAGCGGGGGAGACAATGAGCAGTTCTTC
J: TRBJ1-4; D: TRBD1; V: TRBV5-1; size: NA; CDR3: CASSWEEGATNEKLFF; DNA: TGCGCCAGCAGCTGGGAGGAGGGGGCGACTAATGAAAAACTGTTTTTT
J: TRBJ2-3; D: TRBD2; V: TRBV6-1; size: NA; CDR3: CASSEGLAGGLGTQYF; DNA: TGTGCCAGCAGTGAAGGACTAGCGGGGGGGCTTGGTACGCAGTATTTT
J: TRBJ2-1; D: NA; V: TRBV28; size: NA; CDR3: CASSFINEQFF; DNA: TGTGCCAGCAGTTTTATCAATGAGCAGTTCTTC
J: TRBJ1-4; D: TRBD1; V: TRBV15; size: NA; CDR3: CATSRVGQVHEKLFF; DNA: TGTGCCACCAGCAGAGTGGGACAGGTCCATGAAAAACTGTTTTTT
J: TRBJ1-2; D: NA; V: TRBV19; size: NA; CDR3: CASIAGSGFYGYTF; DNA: TGTGCCAGTATTGCGGGGTCTGGATTCTATGGCTACACCTTC
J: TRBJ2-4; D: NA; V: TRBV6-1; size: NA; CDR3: CASSEVRKNIQYF; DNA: TGTGCCAGCAGTGAAGTACGGAAAAACATTCAGTACTTC
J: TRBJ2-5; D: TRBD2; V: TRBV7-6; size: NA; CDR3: CASSLSLAGAAETQYF; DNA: TGTGCCAGCAGCTTAAGTCTAGCGGGGGCCGCGGAGACCCAGTACTTC
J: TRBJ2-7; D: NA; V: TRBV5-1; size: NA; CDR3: CASSLTDSYEQYF; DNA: TGCGCCAGCAGCTTGACAGATTCCTACGAGCAGTACTTC
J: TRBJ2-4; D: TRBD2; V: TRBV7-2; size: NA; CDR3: CASSLIGGGPAYF; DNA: TGTGCCAGCAGTCTCATCGGCGGGGGGCCCGCGTACTTC
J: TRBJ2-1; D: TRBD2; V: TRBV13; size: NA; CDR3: CASSQRLAGSYNEQFF; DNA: TGTGCCAGCAGCCAGCGACTAGCGGGCTCGTACAATGAGCAGTTCTTC
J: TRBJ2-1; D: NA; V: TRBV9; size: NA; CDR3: CASSVGVGAEYNEQFF; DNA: TGTGCCAGCAGCGTAGGTGTAGGGGCGGAGTACAATGAGCAGTTCTTC
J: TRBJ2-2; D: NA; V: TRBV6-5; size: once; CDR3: CASSTARGELFF; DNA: TGTGCCAGCAGTACCGCTAGGGGGGAGCTGTTTTTT
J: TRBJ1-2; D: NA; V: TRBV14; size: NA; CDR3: CASSQVRVQGYTF; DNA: TGTGCCAGCAGCCAAGTCAGGGTCCAGGGCTACACCTTC
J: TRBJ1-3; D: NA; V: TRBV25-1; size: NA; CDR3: CASSESPGASGNTIYF; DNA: TGTGCCAGCAGTGAATCCCCAGGGGCCTCTGGAAACACCATATATTTT
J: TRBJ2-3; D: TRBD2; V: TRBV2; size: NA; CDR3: CASSWGLAITDTQYF; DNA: TGTGCCAGCAGTTGGGGACTAGCGATAACAGATACGCAGTATTTT
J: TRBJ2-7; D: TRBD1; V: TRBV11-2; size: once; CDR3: CASSAGTGGFEQYF; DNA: TGTGCCAGCAGCGCCGGGACAGGGGGCTTCGAGCAGTACTTC
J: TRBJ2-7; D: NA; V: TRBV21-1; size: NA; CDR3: CASRPQGGEQYF; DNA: TGTGCCAGCAGGCCGCAGGGGGGCGAGCAGTACTTC
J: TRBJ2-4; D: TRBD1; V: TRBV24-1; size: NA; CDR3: CATSDRGTGGNIQYF; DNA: TGTGCCACCAGTGACCGCGGGACAGGGGGGAACATTCAGTACTTC
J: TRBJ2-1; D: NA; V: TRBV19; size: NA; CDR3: CASSISGGNSYNEQFF; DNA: TGTGCCAGCAGTATTAGTGGGGGGAACTCCTACAATGAGCAGTTCTTC
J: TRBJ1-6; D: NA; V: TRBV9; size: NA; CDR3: CASSVPGWDSPLHF; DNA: TGTGCCAGCAGCGTACCGGGGTGGGATTCACCCCTCCACTTT
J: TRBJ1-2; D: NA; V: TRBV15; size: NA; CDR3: CATSRGRRPADGYTF; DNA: TGTGCCACCAGCAGAGGTAGACGGCCCGCGGATGGCTACACCTTC
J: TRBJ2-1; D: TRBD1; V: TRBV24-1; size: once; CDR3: CATSDSRTGHNEQFF; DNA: TGTGCCACCAGTGATTCCCGGACAGGGCACAATGAGCAGTTCTTC
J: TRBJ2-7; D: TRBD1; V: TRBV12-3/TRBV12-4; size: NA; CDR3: CASSSDRVDQYF; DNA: TGTGCCAGCAGTTCCGACAGGGTGGATCAGTACTTC
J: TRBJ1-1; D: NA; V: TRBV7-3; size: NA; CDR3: CASSPNRGREAFF; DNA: TGTGCCAGCAGCCCGAACCGAGGAAGGGAAGCTTTCTTT
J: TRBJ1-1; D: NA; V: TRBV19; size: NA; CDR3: CASSIRGSGNTEAFF; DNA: TGTGCCAGTAGTATAAGGGGGTCGGGGAACACTGAAGCTTTCTTT
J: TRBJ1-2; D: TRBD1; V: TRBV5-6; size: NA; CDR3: CASSLGTGDNYGYTF; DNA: TGTGCCAGCAGCTTAGGGACAGGGGATAACTATGGCTACACCTTC
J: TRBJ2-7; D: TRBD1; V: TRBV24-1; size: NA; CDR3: CATRDSGHYEQYF; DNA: TGTGCCACCCGGGACAGCGGACACTACGAGCAGTACTTC
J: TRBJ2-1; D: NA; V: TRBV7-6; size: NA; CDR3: CASSLGAVGGEQFF; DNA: TGTGCCAGCAGCTTAGGAGCGGTGGGGGGTGAGCAGTTCTTC
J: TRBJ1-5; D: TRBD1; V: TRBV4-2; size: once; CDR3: CASSQETGGINQPQHF; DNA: TGTGCCAGCAGCCAGGAGACAGGGGGAATCAATCAGCCCCAGCATTTT
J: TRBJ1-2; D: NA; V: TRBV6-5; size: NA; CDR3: CASKPGFNYGYTF; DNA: TGTGCCAGCAAACCAGGATTTAACTATGGCTACACCTTC
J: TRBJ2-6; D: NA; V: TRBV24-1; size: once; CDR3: CATSEPTVPGANVLTF; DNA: TGTGCCACCAGTGAACCGACAGTACCTGGGGCCAACGTCCTGACTTTC
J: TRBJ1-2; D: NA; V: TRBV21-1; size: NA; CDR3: CASSKGGRLYGYTF; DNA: TGTGCCAGCAGCAAAGGAGGTCGGCTCTATGGCTACACCTTC
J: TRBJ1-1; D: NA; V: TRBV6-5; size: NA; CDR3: CATRPGHDTEAFF; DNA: TGTGCCACCCGGCCGGGACATGACACTGAAGCTTTCTTT
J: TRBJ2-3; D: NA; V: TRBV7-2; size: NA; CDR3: CASSLVATTSTDTQYF; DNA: TGTGCCAGCAGCTTAGTTGCTACGACTAGCACAGATACGCAGTATTTT
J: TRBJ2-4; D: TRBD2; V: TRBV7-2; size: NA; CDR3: CASSATGLAGGPVRNIQYF; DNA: TGTGCCAGCAGCGCGACGGGACTAGCGGGGGGGCCGGTCAGAAACATTCAGTACTTC
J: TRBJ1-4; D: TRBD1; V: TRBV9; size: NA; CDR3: CASSDQIQGDEKLFF; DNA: TGTGCCAGCAGCGACCAAATTCAGGGGGATGAAAAACTGTTTTTT